This entry features one T cell receptor beta chain sequence. Its antigen is undetermined. Some clones are missing from TCRdb's copy, which holds only in-frame ones; the method was immunoSEQ multiplex PCR. The profile shows 8,500 to 10,000 clones, approximately 91% of them singletons. This sample is part of a study of PD-1 blockade in classical Hodgkin lymphoma. The germline V and J ends were trimmed by 1 base and 7 bases, with 19 bases remaining between them. Germline values: CDR1 LGHNA, CDR2 YNFKEQ. This CDR3 has 17 residues. General study findings and limits: What caused the repertoire differences, perhaps disease activity or prior therapy, remains undefined. Newly diagnosed patients reportedly had lower baseline TCR diversity than healthy donors.

Time point specified: newly diagnosed, previously untreated cHL patient sample. Through magnetic negative selection, CD8+ T cells were separated from PBMCs that had been thawed. Peripheral samples used as comparators were newly diagnosed, untreated classical Hodgkin lymphoma PBMCs. The sequenced material came from CD8+ T cells from blood. This TCR came from a human donor with classical Hodgkin lymphoma. V is TRBV4-2 and J is TRBJ1-4, with no clear D. This chain's CDR3 is CASSQVEFWGSTEKLFF. The CDR3 DNA sequence: TGTGCCAGCAGCCAAGTTGAATTTTGGGGTTCTACTGAAAAACTGTTTTTT.